The 27 T cell receptor beta chains listed next were all sequenced from one sample in a study of identical twins. TCRdb reprocessed the 5' RACE reads via MiXCR and lists one record per CDR3 protein. The data contain hundreds of thousands of distinct CDR3 sequences, less than 9% of them singletons. A further study also used this sample, focusing on yellow fever vaccine responses in identical twins.

Material for sequencing was memory (CD45RO+) T cells sorted from blood. Receptors originate from a woman under 30 in good health.

This clonotype was recorded many times. This sequence joins TRBV7-7 and TRBJ2-5; D might be TRBD1 or TRBD2, each matching 5 bases. Trimming removed 5 bases at V and 2 bases at J, with 18 bases between. Germline-derived CDR1 and CDR2 are SSHAT and FNYEAQ (reference sequence). This CDR3 contains 16 residues. The CDR3 loop is CASSNTGTPGQETQYF. DNA of the CDR3: TGTGCCAGCAGCAATACCGGGACCCCGGGGCAAGAGACCCAGTACTTC.

This clonotype came up many times. The genes are TRBV18 and TRBJ2-2; weak D call: TRBD2 (5 bases). Trimming shortened V by 6 bases and J by 5 bases, and 13 bases separated the two germline ends. This CDR3 is built from 14 residues. Germline CDR1 is KGHSH and CDR2 is LQKENI. CDR3 in DNA: TGTGCCAGCTCCAAAGCGAGGGATACCGGGGAGCTGTTTTTT. It yields the protein CASSKARDTGELFF.

This clonotype was found many times. The chain recombines TRBV15 with TRBJ2-5; perhaps TRBD2 as D (6 bases). The V and J ends lost 4 bases and 2 bases respectively, with 17 bases between them. The CDR3 has 16 residues. CDR1 is LNHNV and CDR2 is YYDKDF in the germline V gene (reference sequence). This CDR3 reads CATSTTARGYQETQYF. The CDR3 DNA reads as TGTGCCACCAGCACCACAGCCCGGGGGTATCAAGAGACCCAGTACTTC.

The J gene is TRBJ2-5, the V gene TRBV5-5, with D tentatively TRBD2 (6 bases). Germline V CDR1 and CDR2: SGHKS, YYEKEE (reference sequence). The length of the CDR3 is 14 residues. V lost 6 bases, J lost 5 bases, and 17 bases lay in between. CDR3 region: CASTIWRGRETQYF. Here the CDR3 DNA reads TGTGCCAGCACCATTTGGAGGGGAAGGGAGACCCAGTACTTC.

Many counts were recorded for this clonotype. The gene calls are TRBV20-1 and TRBJ2-5; no reliable D call. The V and J ends lost 5 bases and 7 bases respectively, with 17 bases between them. The CDR3 length is 13 residues. Germline values: CDR1 DFQATT, CDR2 SNEGSKA (reference sequence). CDR3 protein: CSARGEDQRTQYF. CDR3 DNA sequence: TGCAGTGCTCGAGGTGAGGACCAGAGGACCCAGTACTTC.

Note on this clonotype: A much larger clone differs from this one at a single base, so this may be a read error. The rearrangement joins TRBV12-3 or TRBV12-4 to TRBJ2-7; D call uncertain. The V end was cut by 8 bases, the J end by 3 bases, with 8 bases between. The CDR3 runs 11 residues. CDR3: CASCSLYEQYV. The CDR3 nucleotides read TGTGCCAGCTGCTCCCTCTACGAGCAGTACGTC.

This clonotype was found a few times. The CDR3 DNA reads as TGTGCCAGCAGTTTCGACTACTACTACGAGCAGTACTTC. It specifies CASSFDYYYEQYF. This chain joins TRBV12-3 or TRBV12-4 and TRBJ2-7, with a tentative D call TRBD2 (5 bases). V lost 3 bases, J lost 3 bases, and 9 bases lay in between. CDR3 length: 13 residues.

This chain connects TRBV9 to TRBJ2-2, with 13 bases identical to TRBD2. Germline-derived CDR1 and CDR2 are SGDLS and YYNGEE. Germline trimming cut 0 bases from V and 5 bases from J; bases unmatched to any gene: 4. This CDR3 is built from 17 residues. The CDR3 region has the DNA TGTGCCAGCAGCGTAGTGGCGACTAGCGGGGGGACCGGGGAGCTGTTTTTT. It translates to CASSVVATSGGTGELFF.

The V gene is TRBV10-1, the J gene TRBJ2-3; TRBD2 agrees at 10 bases. The CDR3 covers 13 residues. J was trimmed by 7 bases and V by 6 bases; bases with no gene match: 4. The germline V gene has CDR1 WNHNN and CDR2 SYGVQD (reference sequence). CDR3 in DNA: TGCGCCAGCAGGCCTAGCGGGAGTAATACGCAGTATTTT. Translated, it gives CASRPSGSNTQYF.

This clonotype was seen a handful of times. The J gene is TRBJ2-1, the V gene TRBV6-5, with 7 bases that match TRBD2. The junction had 8 bases not matched to a gene; V was cut back by 0 bases and J by 3 bases. Germline assignment: CDR1 MNHEY and CDR2 SVGAGI. The CDR3 is 17 amino acids. The CDR3 DNA follows: TGTGCCAGCAGTTACTCAGGGACTAAGGGAATCTACAATGAGCAGTTCTTC. Translation gives CASSYSGTKGIYNEQFF.

J is TRBJ2-7 and V is TRBV5-1; a weak D match, TRBD2 (5 bases). V lost 8 bases, J lost 0 bases, and 15 bases lay in between. CDR1 is SGHRS and CDR2 is YFSETQ in the germline V gene. The CDR3 runs 14 residues. As DNA, the CDR3 is TGCGCCAGTAGGACTGATCTGAGCTCCTACGAGCAGTACTTC. It translates to CASRTDLSSYEQYF. The entire variable domain, with the rest obtained from reference TRBV5-1 and TRBJ2-7, is as follows: KAGVTQTPRYLIKTRGQQVTLSCSPISGHRSVSWYQQTPGQGLQFLFEYFSETQRNKGNFPGRFSGRQFSNSRSEMNVSTLELGDSALYLCASRTDLSSYEQYFGPGTRLTVT.

This clonotype turned up a few times. This chain links TRBV19 with TRBJ2-1; D is uncertain. V lost 6 bases to trimming and J lost 7 bases, with 22 bases between them. Per the germline V gene, CDR1 is LNHDA and CDR2 is SQIVND (reference sequence). This CDR3 spans 16 amino acids. The CDR3 is CASSPSRDLIRNEQFF. The CDR3 DNA sequence: TGTGCCAGTAGCCCCTCTCGCGACCTAATTAGGAATGAGCAGTTCTTC.

This clonotype was detected a few times. The chain joins TRBV9 to TRBJ2-1, with D perhaps matching TRBD1 (6 bases). V was trimmed by 0 bases and J by 0 bases, leaving 10 bases between them. Germline V gives CDR1 SGDLS, CDR2 YYNGEE. The CDR3 has 16 amino acids. CDR3 sequence (DNA): TGTGCCAGCAGCGTAGGGGCGGACAGCTCCTACAATGAGCAGTTCTTC. The encoded protein is CASSVGADSSYNEQFF. The entire variable domain, with the rest obtained from reference TRBV9 and TRBJ2-1, is as follows: DSGVTQTPKHLITATGQRVTLRCSPRSGDLSVYWYQQSLDQGLQFLIQYYNGEERAKGNILERFSAQQFPDLHSELNLSSLELGDSALYFCASSVGADSSYNEQFFGPGTRLTVL.

This clonotype was recorded at least ten times. The J gene is TRBJ2-4, the V gene TRBV6-2 or TRBV6-3; 8 bases align to TRBD1. Looked up from germline, CDR1 is MNHEY and CDR2 is SVGEGT. J lost 7 bases, V lost 2 bases, and 10 bases had no gene match. The CDR3 contains 16 residues. CDR3 coding DNA: TGTGCCAGCAGTTACGACACCAGGACAGGGTTCAACATTCAGTACTTC. It translates to CASSYDTRTGFNIQYF.

In this sample, this clonotype turned up a few times. V and J are TRBV7-8 and TRBJ1-2; possible D gene TRBD1, 5 bases. Per germline, CDR1 SGHVS and CDR2 FQNEAQ. Trimming shortened V by 5 bases and J by 3 bases, and 13 bases separated the two germline ends. The CDR3 is 14 amino acids. DNA for the CDR3: TGTGCCAGCAGCCATGGAACAGGCGACTATGGCTACACCTTC. Amino acid sequence: CASSHGTGDYGYTF.

This clonotype occurred a few times. The chain employs TRBV4-1 and TRBJ2-7; D perhaps matches TRBD2 (6 bases). The CDR3 spans 13 residues. From germline, CDR1 is MGHRA and CDR2 YSYEKL. The V end lost 4 bases, the J end lost 5 bases, and 12 bases lay between the germline ends. The CDR3 DNA is TGCGCCAGCAGCCTTACGGGGGTGGACGAGCAGTACGTC. Its translation is CASSLTGVDEQYV.

This clonotype has only a few counts. The chain uses TRBV28 and TRBJ2-3; TRBD1 matches at 7 bases. The CDR3 has 14 amino acids. Germline V gene sequence: CDR1 MDHEN, CDR2 SYDVKM. The junction had 4 bases not matched to a gene; V was cut back by 5 bases and J by 2 bases. The CDR3 loop reads CASSPGQITDTQYF. CDR3 sequence (DNA): TGTGCCAGCAGTCCGGGACAGATCACAGATACGCAGTATTTT.

The sample holds many counts of this clonotype. This chain links TRBV29-1 with TRBJ2-1; 9 positions agree with TRBD2. Germline V lookup: CDR1 SQVTM, CDR2 ANQGSEA. The CDR3 is 14 residues long. Trimming cost V 4 bases and J 2 bases; bases outside gene matches: 3. The CDR3, as DNA: TGCAGCGTTGGAGCTAGCGGGACCTACAATGAGCAGTTCTTC. Translated: CSVGASGTYNEQFF.

Ten or more counts support this clonotype. This chain connects TRBV29-1 to TRBJ2-1, with D tentatively TRBD1 or TRBD2 (6 bases each). Germline V gives CDR1 SQVTM, CDR2 ANQGSEA. The CDR3 covers 21 residues. V lost 0 bases and J lost 4, with 31 bases in between. The CDR3 is CSVEDRGTPSPRTGYYNEQFF. In DNA, the CDR3 is TGCAGCGTTGAAGATCGGGGGACACCGTCTCCACGTACGGGGTATTACAATGAGCAGTTCTTC.

The sample holds a few counts of this clonotype. The chain carries TRBV3-1 and TRBJ2-1; D call uncertain. Germline V lookup: CDR1 LGHDT, CDR2 YNNKEL (reference sequence). The ends were cut back, 5 bases at V and 9 bases at J, with 14 bases in the middle. The CDR3 runs 13 residues. CDR3 amino acids: CASSTVAYGEQFF. Here the CDR3 DNA reads TGTGCCAGCAGCACCGTAGCTTACGGTGAGCAGTTCTTC.

This clonotype has at least ten counts. V usage is TRBV27 and J usage is TRBJ2-1; 8 nucleotides agree with TRBD2. V lost 5 bases to trimming and J lost 3 bases; unmatched junction nucleotides: 12. This CDR3 spans 17 amino acids. Looked up from germline, CDR1 is MNHEY and CDR2 is SMNVEV (reference sequence). The CDR3 sequence is CASSPFAMRGDYNEQFF. In nucleotides, the CDR3 is TGTGCCAGCAGTCCTTTTGCGATGCGGGGGGACTACAATGAGCAGTTCTTC.

This clonotype has only a few counts. The rearrangement joins TRBV5-1 to TRBJ1-1, with D possibly matching TRBD1 (5 bases). Trimming pared 0 bases from V and 8 bases from J, leaving 11 bases between. CDR1 and CDR2 (germline): SGHRS, YFSETQ. This CDR3 spans 13 amino acids. CDR3 in amino acids: CASSLGAGREAFF. The CDR3 nucleotides are TGCGCCAGCAGCTTGGGTGCAGGGAGAGAAGCTTTCTTT. The whole variable domain, filled in from reference TRBV5-1 and TRBJ1-1, reads KAGVTQTPRYLIKTRGQQVTLSCSPISGHRSVSWYQQTPGQGLQFLFEYFSETQRNKGNFPGRFSGRQFSNSRSEMNVSTLELGDSALYLCASSLGAGREAFFGQGTRLTVV.

This chain uses TRBV11-3 with TRBJ1-2; D not certain. The CDR3 totals 13 residues. The V gene's germline CDR1 is SGHNT and CDR2 YENEEA. Trimming removed 3 bases at V and 1 base at J, with 6 bases between. Here the CDR3 reads CASSFFSNYGYTF. CDR3 DNA: TGTGCCAGCAGCTTTTTCAGTAACTATGGCTACACCTTC.

This clonotype was counted ten times or more. V is TRBV12-3 or TRBV12-4 and J is TRBJ2-7; D gene unclear. V was pared by 4 bases and J by 1 base, with 11 bases between. The CDR3 loop spans 14 amino acids. In nucleotides, the CDR3 is TGTGCCAGCAGTTCCAACAGTATATCCTACGAGCAGTACTTC. The encoded protein is CASSSNSISYEQYF.

This clonotype was counted between two and nine times. The rearrangement joins TRBV14 to TRBJ2-3, with 12 bases lining up with TRBD2. V was clipped by 1 base and J by 9 bases; unmatched bases: 11. This CDR3 spans 17 amino acids. Germline V gives CDR1 SGHDN, CDR2 FVKESK. The CDR3 bases are TGTGCCAGCAGCCAAGGTAGCTCTAGCGGGGGGGCCATCACGCAGTATTTT. The encoded protein is CASSQGSSSGGAITQYF.

This clonotype was seen a handful of times. The chain combines TRBV29-1 with TRBJ2-5; 10 nucleotides agree with TRBD2. The CDR3 has 14 residues. Germline V CDR1 and CDR2: SQVTM, ANQGSEA. J gave up 1 base and V 7 bases, and 6 bases lay outside the gene matches. The CDR3 DNA follows: TGCAGCGCCGCCGGGACTAGCGTCCAAGAGACCCAGTACTTC. Translated, it gives CSAAGTSVQETQYF.

Many counts were recorded for this clonotype. CDR3 sequence (DNA): TGCGCCAGCAGCTTGGCCGGCCAGCATGAAGCTTTCTTT. Residues: CASSLAGQHEAFF. The chain joins TRBV5-1 to TRBJ1-1, with D uncertain. Germline CDR1 SGHRS, CDR2 YFSETQ. The ends were cut back, 0 bases at V and 7 bases at J, with 10 bases in the middle. The CDR3 loop spans 13 amino acids.